The entry below gives a single T cell receptor (beta chain) sequence along with its context. There is no known antigen for this receptor. No base qualities exist here, and no much larger clone lies one base off it. Patients with a history of autoimmune disease or receiving systemic immunosuppression were excluded from the trial. Peripheral blood for TCR sequencing was collected from all dose cohorts at baseline, on cycle 4 day 1, and on cycle 7 day 1. The samples were taken from a phase I, first-in-human, multicenter, open-label dose-escalation trial of ivuxolimab. Adults with locally advanced or metastatic head and neck squamous cell, hepatocellular, melanoma or renal cell carcinoma were enrolled in the trial. Before TCR sequencing, CD4+ T cells and CD8+ T cells from peripheral blood were sorted into separate populations. This entry is derived from a study of OX40 agonist ivuxolimab in advanced cancers. General notes on the study: The costimulatory receptor OX40 (CD134) was targeted by ivuxolimab, a fully human IgG2 agonistic monoclonal antibody. The paper describes the monotherapy dose-escalation part (N of about 54 patients) of the phase I trial of ivuxolimab. Among the roughly 50 dose-escalation patients, approximately 20 had hepatocellular carcinoma, around 15 melanoma, 9 renal cell carcinoma and 9 head and neck cancer. Patients were allowed to have had prior anti-PD-1, anti-PD-L1 or anti-CTLA-4 therapy, and about 40% of the dose-escalation patients had been treated with checkpoint inhibitors. Intravenous ivuxolimab was administered to patients every 2 weeks at six dose levels: 0.01, 0.1, 0.3, 1.5, 3 and 10 mg/kg. The point of sequencing TCRbeta in the periphery was to test whether ivuxolimab changed TCR sequence diversity and drove clonal T-cell expansion. In the dose-escalation cohort, 75% to 90% of patients were male, and the mean age was roughly 60 years with a range of about 20 to 79. Partial responses occurred in three dose-escalation patients, of whom one had hepatocellular carcinoma and two had cutaneous melanoma. The investigation overall reported the following: At doses of 0.1 to 3.0 mg/kg, clonal expansion of both CD4+ and CD8+ T cells in blood was seen between baseline and week 6. Low levels of normalized T-cell clonal expansion were also seen in some patients who did not respond. On average, CD8+ T cells showed more expanded clones than CD4+ T cells after ivuxolimab. Partial responders in the 0.1-3.0 mg/kg groups had among the lowest normalized peripheral clonal expansion, especially among CD8+ T cells. Which antigens the clonally expanded peripheral T cells were specific for was not determined.

V is clipped by 7 bases and J by 2 bases, and the sequence between their germline boundaries is 15 bases long. Its CDR3 holds 15 amino acids, cysteine through phenylalanine. Solely the CDR3 DNA is kept, with 45 bases framed from the first base. Reading the germline V gene (reference sequence) gives CDR1 LNHDA and CDR2 SQIVND. To sequence the TCRbeta CDR3 region, genomic DNA was isolated from the sorted cells. The immunoSEQ Assay was used to sequence the TCRbeta CDR3 regions. TCRdb holds this immuneACCESS table with in-frame rearrangements only. Some clones are missing; in checked studies, unresolved V genes explain under half, and the rest has no known cause. The sample data list around 56,000 clones, and over 80% of these were observed just once. About 4.8% of the sample lies in the top ten.

The chain is encoded by TRBV19 joined to TRBJ1-3, with the D gene call left open. The TCR comes from an adult with an advanced solid tumor such as melanoma, head and neck, liver or kidney cancer. The sequences come from CD4+ or CD8+ T cells sorted from blood, collected in a trial of the OX40 agonist ivuxolimab. The DNA sequence is as follows: TGTGCCAGTACCTGGGAAAGACGTACTGGAAACACCATATATTTT. This yields the protein CASTWERRTGNTIYF.